This entry describes one T cell receptor beta chain. Its specificity is not known. The repertoire was sequenced with immunoSEQ multiplex PCR; TCRdb's copy has only in-frame clones and lacks some. The sample records some 120,000 clones, 90% being singletons. Trimming left V 4 bases short and J 11 bases short, with 15 bases between. CDR1 and CDR2 (germline): SGHNT, YYREEE (reference sequence). The CDR3 is 13 residues long. This specimen belongs to a study of graft-versus-host responses after intestinal transplantation. The wider study: Recipients uniformly received anti-thymocyte globulin induction, followed by tacrolimus and steroids for three to four years.

Study results and caveats: GvH clones were found in recipient marrow; some appeared first in ileum or blood.

The V call is TRBV5-4, the J call TRBJ2-2, with TRBD1 as a possible D gene (5 bases). Sample: unstimulated CD4+ T cells sorted from spleen or lymph node cells, taken before intestinal transplant. The sequence was obtained from a human donor who received an intestinal transplant. Here the CDR3 reads CASSHQGLGELFF. CDR3 bases: TGTGCCAGCAGCCACCAGGGCCTCGGCGAGCTGTTTTTT.